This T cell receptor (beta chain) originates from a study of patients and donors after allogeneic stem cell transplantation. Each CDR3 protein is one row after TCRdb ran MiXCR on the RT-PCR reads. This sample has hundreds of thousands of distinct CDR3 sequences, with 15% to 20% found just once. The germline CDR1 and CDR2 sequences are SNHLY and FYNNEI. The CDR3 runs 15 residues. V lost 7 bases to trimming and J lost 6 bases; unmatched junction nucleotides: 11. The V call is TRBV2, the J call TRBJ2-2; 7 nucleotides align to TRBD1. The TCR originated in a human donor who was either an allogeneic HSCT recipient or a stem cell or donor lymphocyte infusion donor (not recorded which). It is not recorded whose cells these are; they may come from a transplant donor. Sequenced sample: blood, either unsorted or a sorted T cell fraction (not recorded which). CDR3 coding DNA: TGTGCCAGCACCGCAATGACAGGGACGGCCGGGGAGCTGTTTTTT. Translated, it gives CASTAMTGTAGELFF.